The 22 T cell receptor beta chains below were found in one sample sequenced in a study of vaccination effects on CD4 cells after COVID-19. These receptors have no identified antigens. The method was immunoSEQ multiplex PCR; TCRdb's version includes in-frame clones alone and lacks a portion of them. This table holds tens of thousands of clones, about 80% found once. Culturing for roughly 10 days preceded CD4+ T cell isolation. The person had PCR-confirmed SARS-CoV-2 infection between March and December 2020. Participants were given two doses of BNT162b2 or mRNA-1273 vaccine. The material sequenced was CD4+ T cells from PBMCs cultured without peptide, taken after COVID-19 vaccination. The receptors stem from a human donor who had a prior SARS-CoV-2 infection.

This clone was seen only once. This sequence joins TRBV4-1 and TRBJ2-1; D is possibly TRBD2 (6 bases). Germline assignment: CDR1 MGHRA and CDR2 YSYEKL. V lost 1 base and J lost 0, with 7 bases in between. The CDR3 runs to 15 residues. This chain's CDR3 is CASSQVGSSYNEQFF. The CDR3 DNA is TGCGCCAGCAGCCAAGTCGGGAGCTCCTACAATGAGCAGTTCTTC.

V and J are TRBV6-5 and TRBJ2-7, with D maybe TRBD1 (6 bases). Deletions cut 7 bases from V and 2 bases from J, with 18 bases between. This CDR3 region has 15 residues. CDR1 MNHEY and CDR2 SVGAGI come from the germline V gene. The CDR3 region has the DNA TGTGCCAGCAAAACCAGGGGCCAATACACCTACGAGCAGTACTTC. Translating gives CASKTRGQYTYEQYF.

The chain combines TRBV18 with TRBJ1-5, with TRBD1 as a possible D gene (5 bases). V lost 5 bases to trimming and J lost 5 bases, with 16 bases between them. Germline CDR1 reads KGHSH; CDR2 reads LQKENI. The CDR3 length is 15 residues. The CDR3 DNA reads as TGTGCCAGCTCATCCACCGGGGCCAGGGATCAGCCCCAGCATTTT. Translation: CASSSTGARDQPQHF.

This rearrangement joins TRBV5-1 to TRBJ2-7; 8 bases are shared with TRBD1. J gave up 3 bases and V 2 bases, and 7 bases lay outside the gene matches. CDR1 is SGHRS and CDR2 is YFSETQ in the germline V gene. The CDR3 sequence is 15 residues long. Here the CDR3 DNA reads TGCGCCAGCAGCTTACAGGGACAGGAGAACTACGAGCAGTACTTC. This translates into CASSLQGQENYEQYF.

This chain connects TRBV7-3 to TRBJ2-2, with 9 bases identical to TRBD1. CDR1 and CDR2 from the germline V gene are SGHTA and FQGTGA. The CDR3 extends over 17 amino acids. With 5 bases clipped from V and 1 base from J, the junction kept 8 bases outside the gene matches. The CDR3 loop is CASSQKQGAWNTGELFF. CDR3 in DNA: TGTGCCAGCAGCCAAAAACAGGGGGCGTGGAACACCGGGGAGCTGTTTTTT.

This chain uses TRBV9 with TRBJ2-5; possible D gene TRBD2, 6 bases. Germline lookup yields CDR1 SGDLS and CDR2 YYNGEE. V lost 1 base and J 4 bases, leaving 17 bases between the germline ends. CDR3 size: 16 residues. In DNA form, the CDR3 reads TGTGCCAGCAGCGTATATGGGGTGGGAGCGGGAGAGACCCAGTACTTC. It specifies CASSVYGVGAGETQYF.

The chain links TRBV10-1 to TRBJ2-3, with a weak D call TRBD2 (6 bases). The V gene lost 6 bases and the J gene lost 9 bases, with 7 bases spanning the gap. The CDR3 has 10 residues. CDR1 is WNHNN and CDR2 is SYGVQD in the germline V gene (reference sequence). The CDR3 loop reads CASRGGTQYF. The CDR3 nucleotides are TGCGCCAGCAGGGGGGGAACGCAGTATTTT.

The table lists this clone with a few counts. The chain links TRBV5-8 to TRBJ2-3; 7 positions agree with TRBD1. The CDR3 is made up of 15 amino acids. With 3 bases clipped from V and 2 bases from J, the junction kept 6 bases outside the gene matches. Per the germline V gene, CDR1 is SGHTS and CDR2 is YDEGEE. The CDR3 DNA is TGTGCCAGCAGCTCCGACAGGGTTAACACAGATACGCAGTATTTT. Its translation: CASSSDRVNTDTQYF.

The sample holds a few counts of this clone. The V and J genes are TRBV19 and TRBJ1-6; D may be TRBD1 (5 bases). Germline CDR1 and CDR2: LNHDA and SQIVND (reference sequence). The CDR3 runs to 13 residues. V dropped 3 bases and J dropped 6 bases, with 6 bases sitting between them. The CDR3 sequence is CASSIGGNSPLHF. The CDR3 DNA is TGTGCCAGTAGTATTGGGGGTAATTCACCCCTCCACTTT.

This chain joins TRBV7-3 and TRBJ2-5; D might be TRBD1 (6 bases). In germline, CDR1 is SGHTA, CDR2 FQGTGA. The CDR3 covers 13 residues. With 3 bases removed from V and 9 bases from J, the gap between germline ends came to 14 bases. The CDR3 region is CASSFLSEGAQYF. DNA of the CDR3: TGTGCCAGCAGCTTCCTTTCCGAGGGGGCCCAGTACTTC.

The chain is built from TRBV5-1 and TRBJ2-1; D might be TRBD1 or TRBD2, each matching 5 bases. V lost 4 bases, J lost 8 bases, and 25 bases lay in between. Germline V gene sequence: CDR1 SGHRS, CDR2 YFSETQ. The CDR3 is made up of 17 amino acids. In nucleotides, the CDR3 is TGCGCCAGCAGCCCCTACCCGGTCAGGGAGAATAACTATGAGCAGTTCTTC. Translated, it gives CASSPYPVRENNYEQFF.

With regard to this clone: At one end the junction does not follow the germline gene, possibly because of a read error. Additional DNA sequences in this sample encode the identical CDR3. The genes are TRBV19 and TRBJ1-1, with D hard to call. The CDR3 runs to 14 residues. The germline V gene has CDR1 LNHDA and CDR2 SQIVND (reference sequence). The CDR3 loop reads CASSMAWGDTEAFF. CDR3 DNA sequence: TGTGCTAGTAGTATGGCGTGGGGAGACACTGAAGCTTTCTTT.

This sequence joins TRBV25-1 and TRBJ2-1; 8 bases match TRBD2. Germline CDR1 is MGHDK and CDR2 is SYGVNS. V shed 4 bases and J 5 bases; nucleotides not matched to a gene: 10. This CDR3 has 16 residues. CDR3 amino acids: CASSGPPGRGHNEQFF. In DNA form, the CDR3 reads TGTGCCAGCAGTGGTCCACCCGGGAGGGGTCACAATGAGCAGTTCTTC.

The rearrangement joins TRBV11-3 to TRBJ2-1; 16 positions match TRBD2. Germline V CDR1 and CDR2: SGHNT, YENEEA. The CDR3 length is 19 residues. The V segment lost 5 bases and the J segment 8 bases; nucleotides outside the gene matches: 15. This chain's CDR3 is CASSHYNFGTSGRAHEQFF. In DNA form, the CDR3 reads TGTGCCAGCAGCCATTATAACTTCGGGACTAGCGGGAGGGCCCATGAGCAGTTCTTC.

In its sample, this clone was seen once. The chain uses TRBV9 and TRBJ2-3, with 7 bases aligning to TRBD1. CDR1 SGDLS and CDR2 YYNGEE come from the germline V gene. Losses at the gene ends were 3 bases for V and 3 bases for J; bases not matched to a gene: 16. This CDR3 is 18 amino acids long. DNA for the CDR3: TGTGCCAGCAGCGCAACCCCTGAGACAGGGTTAGAAACAGATACGCAGTATTTT. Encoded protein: CASSATPETGLETDTQYF.

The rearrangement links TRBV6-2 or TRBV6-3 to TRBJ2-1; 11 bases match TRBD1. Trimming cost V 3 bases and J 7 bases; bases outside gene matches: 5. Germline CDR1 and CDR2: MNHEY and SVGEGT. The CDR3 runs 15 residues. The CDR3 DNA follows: TGTGCCAGCAGTTATATGGGACAGGGGGTTAATGAGCAGTTCTTC. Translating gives CASSYMGQGVNEQFF.

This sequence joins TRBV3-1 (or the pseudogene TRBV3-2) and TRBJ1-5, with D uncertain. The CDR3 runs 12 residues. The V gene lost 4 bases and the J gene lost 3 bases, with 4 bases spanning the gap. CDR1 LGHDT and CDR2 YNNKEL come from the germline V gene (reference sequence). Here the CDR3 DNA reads TGTGCCAGCAGCCGCGACAATCAGCCCCAGCATTTT. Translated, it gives CASSRDNQPQHF.

The CDR3, as DNA: TGCGCCAGCAGCTTGGACGGGGCGGCCAAAAACATTCAGTACTTC. This codes for CASSLDGAAKNIQYF. The chain carries TRBV5-1 and TRBJ2-4; D is tentatively TRBD1 or TRBD2 (5 bases each). V shed 0 bases and J shed 1 base, with 8 bases lying between them. There are 15 residues in the CDR3. CDR1 SGHRS and CDR2 YFSETQ come from the germline V gene.

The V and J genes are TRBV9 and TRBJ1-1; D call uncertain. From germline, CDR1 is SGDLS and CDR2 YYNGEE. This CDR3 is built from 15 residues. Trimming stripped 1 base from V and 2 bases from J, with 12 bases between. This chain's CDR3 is CASSVSPGPNTEAFF. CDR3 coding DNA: TGTGCCAGCAGCGTATCCCCGGGTCCTAACACTGAAGCTTTCTTT.

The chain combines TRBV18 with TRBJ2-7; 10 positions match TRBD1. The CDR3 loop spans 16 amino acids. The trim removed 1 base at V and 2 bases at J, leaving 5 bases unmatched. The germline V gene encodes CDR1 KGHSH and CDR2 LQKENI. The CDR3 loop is CASSPLTGTGAYEQYF. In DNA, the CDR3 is TGTGCCAGCTCACCACTTACCGGGACAGGGGCCTACGAGCAGTACTTC.

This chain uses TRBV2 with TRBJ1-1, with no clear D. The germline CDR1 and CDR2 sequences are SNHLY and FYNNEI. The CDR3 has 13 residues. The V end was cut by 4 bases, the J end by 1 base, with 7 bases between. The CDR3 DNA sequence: TGTGCCAGCAGTGGTTCAGCGAACACTGAAGCTTTCTTT. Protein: CASSGSANTEAFF.

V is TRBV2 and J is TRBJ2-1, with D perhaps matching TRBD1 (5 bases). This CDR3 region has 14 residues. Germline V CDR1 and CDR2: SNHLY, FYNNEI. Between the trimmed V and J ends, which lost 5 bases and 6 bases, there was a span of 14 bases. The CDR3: CASSYTGDANEQFF. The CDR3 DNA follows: TGTGCCAGCAGTTACACAGGAGACGCCAATGAGCAGTTCTTC.